The source of this T cell receptor beta chain is a study of shared clonotypes between healthy human individuals. Germline loops: CDR1 SGHNT, CDR2 YENEEA. The V end lost 5 bases, the J end lost 5 bases, and 12 bases lay between the germline ends. The CDR3 sequence is 13 residues long. Tens of thousands of T cell genomes (roughly 190 ng DNA) went into each sorted-subset replicate. TCRdb's table, derived via immunoSEQ multiplex PCR, lists solely in-frame clones and lacks some. This sample has 1.6 million or so clones, with 98% to 99% found just once. The receptor comes from a man aged 25-40 years in good health. Sample: naive CD4+ T cells sorted from blood. Described subset: CD45RA+ positively selected. V gene TRBV11-3 combines with J gene TRBJ1-1; D is undetermined. The CDR3 sequence: CASSRGPETEAFF. CDR3 DNA: TGTGCCAGCAGCAGAGGGCCAGAGACTGAAGCTTTCTTT. The variable domain in full, completed from reference TRBV11-3 and TRBJ1-1, reads EAGVVQSPRYKIIEKKQPVAFWCNPISGHNTLYWYLQNLGQGPELLIRYENEEAVDDSQLPKDRFSAERLKGVDSTLKIQPAELGDSAVYLCASSRGPETEAFFGQGTRLTVV.